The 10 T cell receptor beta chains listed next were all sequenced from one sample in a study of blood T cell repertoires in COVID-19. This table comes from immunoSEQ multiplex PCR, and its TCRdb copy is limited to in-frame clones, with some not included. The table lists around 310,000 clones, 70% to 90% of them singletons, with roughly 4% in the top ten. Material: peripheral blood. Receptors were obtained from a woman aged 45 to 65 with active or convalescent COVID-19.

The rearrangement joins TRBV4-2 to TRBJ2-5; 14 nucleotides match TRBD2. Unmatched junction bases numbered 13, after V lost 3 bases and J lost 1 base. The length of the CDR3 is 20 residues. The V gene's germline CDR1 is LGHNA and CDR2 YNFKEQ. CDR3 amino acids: CASSQVYTGTSGRGQETQYF. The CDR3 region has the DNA TGTGCCAGCAGCCAGGTCTACACCGGGACTAGCGGGAGAGGCCAAGAGACCCAGTACTTC.

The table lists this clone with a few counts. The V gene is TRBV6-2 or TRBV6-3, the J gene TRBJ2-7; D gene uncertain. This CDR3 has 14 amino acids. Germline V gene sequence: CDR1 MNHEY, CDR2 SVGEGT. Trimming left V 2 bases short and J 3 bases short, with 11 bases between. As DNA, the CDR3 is TGTGCCAGCAGTTACCTGTCCCGAGACTACGAGCAGTACTTC. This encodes CASSYLSRDYEQYF.

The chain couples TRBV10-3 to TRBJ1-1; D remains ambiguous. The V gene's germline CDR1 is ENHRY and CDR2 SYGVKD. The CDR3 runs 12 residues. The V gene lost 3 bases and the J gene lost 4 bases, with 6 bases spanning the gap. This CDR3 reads CAISDRGTEAFF. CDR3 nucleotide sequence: TGTGCCATCAGTGACCGGGGCACTGAAGCTTTCTTT.

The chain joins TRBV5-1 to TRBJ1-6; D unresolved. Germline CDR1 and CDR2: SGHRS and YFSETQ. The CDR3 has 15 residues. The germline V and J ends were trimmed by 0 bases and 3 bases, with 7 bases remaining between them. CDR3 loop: CASSLGPNYNSPLHF. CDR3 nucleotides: TGCGCCAGCAGCTTGGGGCCGAACTATAATTCACCCCTCCACTTT.

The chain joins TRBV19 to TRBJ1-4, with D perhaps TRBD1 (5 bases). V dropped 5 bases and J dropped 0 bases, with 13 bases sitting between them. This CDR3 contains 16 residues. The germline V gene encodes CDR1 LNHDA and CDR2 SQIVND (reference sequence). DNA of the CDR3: TGTGCCAGTAGTGCCCTCAGGGTATCAACTAATGAAAAACTGTTTTTT. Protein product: CASSALRVSTNEKLFF.

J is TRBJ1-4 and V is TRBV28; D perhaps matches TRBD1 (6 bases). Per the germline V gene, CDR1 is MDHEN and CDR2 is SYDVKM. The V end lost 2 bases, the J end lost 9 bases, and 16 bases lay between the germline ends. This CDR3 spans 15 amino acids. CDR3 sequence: CASSLGGARAKKLFF. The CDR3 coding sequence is TGTGCCAGCAGTTTAGGGGGGGCTAGGGCGAAAAAACTGTTTTTT.

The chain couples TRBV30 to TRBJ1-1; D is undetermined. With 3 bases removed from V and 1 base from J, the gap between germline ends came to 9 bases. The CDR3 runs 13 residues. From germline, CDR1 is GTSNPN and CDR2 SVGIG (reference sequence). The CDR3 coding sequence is TGTGCCTGGAGGCGACCGGGGAACACTGAAGCTTTCTTT. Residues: CAWRRPGNTEAFF.

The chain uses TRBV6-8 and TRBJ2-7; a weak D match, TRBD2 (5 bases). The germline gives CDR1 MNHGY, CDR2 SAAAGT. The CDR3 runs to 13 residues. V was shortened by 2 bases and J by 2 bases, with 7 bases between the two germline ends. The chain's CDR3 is CASSYPRAYEQYF. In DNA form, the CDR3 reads TGTGCCAGCAGTTACCCGAGGGCCTACGAGCAGTACTTC.

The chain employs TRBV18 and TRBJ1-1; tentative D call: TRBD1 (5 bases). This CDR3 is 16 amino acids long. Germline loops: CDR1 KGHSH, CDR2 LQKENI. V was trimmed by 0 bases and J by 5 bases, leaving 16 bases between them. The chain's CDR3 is CASSPPFSGWSTEAFF. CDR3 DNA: TGTGCCAGCTCACCACCCTTTTCAGGGTGGAGTACTGAAGCTTTCTTT.

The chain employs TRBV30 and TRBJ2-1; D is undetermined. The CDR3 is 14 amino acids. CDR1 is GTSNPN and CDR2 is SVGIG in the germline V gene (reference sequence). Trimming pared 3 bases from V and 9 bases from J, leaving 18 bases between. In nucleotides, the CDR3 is TGTGCCTGGAGGTCGCCCGAACCGGTTGGTGAGCAGTTCTTC. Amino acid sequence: CAWRSPEPVGEQFF.